This T cell receptor (beta chain) was sequenced in a study of PD-1 blockade in classical Hodgkin lymphoma. Points from the study as a whole: Baseline diversity in complete responders resembled that of newly diagnosed patients. Patients who initiated nivolumab within 1 year of ASCT were excluded.

Time point of the sample: cycle 4 day 1 (C4D1), after five to seven weeks of nivolumab. Every patient relapsed after autologous stem cell transplantation, and brentuximab vedotin exposure varied. Concerning this clone itself: The antigen remains undetermined.

The CDR3 covers 13 residues. The V segment lost 2 bases and the J segment 9 bases; nucleotides outside the gene matches: 3. Germline V gene lookup returns CDR1 SNHLY and CDR2 FYNNEI. Generated by immunoSEQ multiplex PCR, the TCRdb table keeps only in-frame clones and is missing some. The sample lists approximately 89,000 clones; about 83% were seen once. Source: peripheral blood mononuclear cells (PBMCs), taken before the fourth cycle of nivolumab. This rearrangement joins TRBV2 to TRBJ2-1, with 8 bases fitting TRBD2. This receptor was obtained from a human donor with classical Hodgkin lymphoma. CDR3 nucleotide sequence: TGTGCCAGCAGTGAAATTCGGGAGGGTGAGCAGTTCTTC. Encoded protein: CASSEIREGEQFF.